The 5 T cell receptor beta chains below were found in one sample sequenced in a study of blood T cell repertoires in COVID-19. Here immunoSEQ multiplex PCR was the method, and the copy in TCRdb shows in-frame clones only, minus some. This table has roughly 250,000 clones, approximately 85% appearing once. Sequencing input: peripheral blood. The receptors here all came from a woman in her sixties with active or convalescent COVID-19.

This chain connects TRBV24-1 to TRBJ1-6, with 9 positions matching TRBD1. In germline, CDR1 is KGHDR, CDR2 SFDVKD. The CDR3 runs 19 residues. V was clipped by 3 bases and J by 9 bases; unmatched bases: 17. Written as DNA, the CDR3 is TGTGCCACCAGTGATCCCCTAGACCGGGACAGGGATTCAACTTCACCCCTCCACTTT. Its protein is CATSDPLDRDRDSTSPLHF.

The chain couples TRBV19 to TRBJ1-5; D is ambiguous. The CDR3 has 15 residues. V lost 6 bases, J lost 3 bases, and 15 bases lay in between. Germline CDR1 reads LNHDA; CDR2 reads SQIVND (reference sequence). CDR3 nucleotides: TGTGCCAGTAGCCTCGGGGTTCCGGCCAATCAGCCCCAGCATTTT. Protein product: CASSLGVPANQPQHF.

This chain joins TRBV3-1 (or the pseudogene TRBV3-2) and TRBJ2-5; 8 nucleotides align to TRBD1. The germline gives CDR1 LGHDT, CDR2 YNNKEL (reference sequence). The CDR3 has 14 amino acids. V was pared by 5 bases and J by 1 base, with 3 bases of the junction left unmatched. CDR3 residues: CASSFTGGQETQYF. The CDR3 DNA follows: TGTGCCAGCAGCTTCACAGGGGGCCAAGAGACCCAGTACTTC.

The chain is built from TRBV18 and TRBJ1-1; D may be TRBD1 (6 bases). The V end was cut by 3 bases, the J end by 4 bases, with 12 bases between. This CDR3 region has 14 residues. In germline, CDR1 is KGHSH, CDR2 LQKENI. The CDR3 is CASSPITGFTEAFF. CDR3 DNA sequence: TGTGCCAGCTCACCGATCACAGGGTTCACTGAAGCTTTCTTT.

The chain carries TRBV6-5 and TRBJ2-5; TRBD2 aligns across 8 bases. The V and J ends lost 2 bases and 1 base, in that order; junction bases with no gene match: 0. Germline CDR1 MNHEY, CDR2 SVGAGI. The CDR3 spans 14 residues. The DNA for the CDR3 is TGTGCCAGCAGTTACGGGACTAGCCAAGAGACCCAGTACTTC. Residues: CASSYGTSQETQYF.